A selection of T cell receptor beta chains follows, all from one sample in a study of shared clonotypes between healthy human individuals. Here immunoSEQ multiplex PCR was the method, and the copy in TCRdb shows in-frame clones only, minus some. The sample contains under 750,000 clones, 55% to 80% of which appear only once. Sequencing was carried out using memory CD4+ T cells sorted from blood. The receptors shown here come from a woman in her twenties or thirties in good health. Both conserved end residues are part of each CDR3. The D gene is left open where the match is weak. Where a row states a size, it is once, few, many or the class of an expanded clone; other rows omit it.

D gene,V gene,J gene,clone size,CDR3 protein,CDR3 DNA
-,TRBV28,TRBJ1-2,-,CASSLSARMDYGYTF,TGTGCCAGCAGTTTATCTGCCCGGATGGACTATGGCTACACCTTC
TRBD1,TRBV11-2,TRBJ1-2,-,CASSLDRTGHGYTF,TGTGCCAGCAGCTTAGATAGGACAGGGCATGGCTACACCTTC
-,TRBV7-6,TRBJ1-1,-,CASSRGGNTEAFF,TGTGCCAGCAGTAGAGGGGGGAACACTGAAGCTTTCTTT
-,TRBV4-1,TRBJ2-3,-,CASSQEGAGSTDTQYF,TGCGCCAGCAGCCAAGAAGGAGCAGGATCCACAGATACGCAGTATTTT
TRBD1,TRBV2,TRBJ2-7,-,CASSERQGAGEQYF,TGTGCCAGCAGTGAAAGACAGGGGGCGGGAGAGCAGTACTTC
TRBD1,TRBV19,TRBJ1-3,-,CASTADRVGPGNTIYF,TGTGCCAGTACCGCGGACAGGGTGGGACCTGGAAACACCATATATTTT
-,TRBV28,TRBJ2-1,-,CASRLGGGTYNEQFF,TGTGCCAGCAGGTTGGGAGGGGGGACCTACAATGAGCAGTTCTTC
-,TRBV7-2,TRBJ1-1,-,CASSPRGGNTEAFF,TGTGCCAGCAGCCCGAGGGGGGGCAACACTGAAGCTTTCTTT
TRBD2,TRBV7-2,TRBJ2-7,once,CASSLGARGSGRPSEEQYF,TGTGCCAGCAGCTTAGGGGCCAGGGGAAGCGGGAGGCCTTCTGAGGAGCAGTACTTC
-,TRBV2,TRBJ1-5,-,CASSEEISVQPQHF,TGTGCCAGCAGTGAGGAGATCTCAGTTCAGCCCCAGCATTTT
TRBD2,TRBV19,TRBJ2-1,-,CASSILAGGPGNEQFF,TGTGCCAGTAGTATCCTAGCGGGAGGGCCTGGGAATGAGCAGTTCTTC
-,TRBV18,TRBJ1-2,-,CASSPQREINYGYTF,TGTGCCAGCTCACCTCAAAGGGAAATTAACTATGGCTACACCTTC
-,TRBV7-9,TRBJ2-7,-,CASSLGLGRGYEQYF,TGTGCCAGCAGCTTAGGTCTTGGCAGGGGATACGAGCAGTACTTC
-,TRBV27,TRBJ2-3,-,CASSLPPVFGGRMDTQYF,TGTGCCAGCAGTTTACCCCCCGTGTTCGGGGGGCGAATGGATACGCAGTATTTT
-,TRBV7-2,TRBJ2-5,-,CASSSGLQETQYF,TGTGCCAGCAGCTCAGGTCTACAAGAGACCCAGTACTTC
TRBD1,TRBV28,TRBJ1-1,-,CASSPGQNSAEAFF,TGTGCCAGCAGTCCGGGACAGAACAGCGCTGAAGCTTTCTTT
TRBD2,TRBV6-4,TRBJ2-3,-,CASSEEAGGTDTQYF,TGTGCCAGCAGTGAGGAAGCGGGGGGCACAGATACGCAGTATTTT
-,TRBV5-1,TRBJ1-4,-,CASSLAGREGEKLFF,TGCGCCAGCAGCTTGGCCGGCAGGGAAGGTGAAAAACTGTTTTTT
TRBD2,TRBV5-1,TRBJ2-7,-,CASSLEPGTRGEQYF,TGCGCCAGCAGCTTGGAACCTGGGACTAGAGGCGAGCAGTACTTC
-,TRBV27,TRBJ1-3,-,CASSLVGALARSYF,TGTGCCAGCAGTTTGGTTGGGGCTCTCGCTCGGAGTTATTTT
-,TRBV28,TRBJ2-2,once,CASSSGSGELFF,TGTGCCAGCAGTTCCGGTTCGGGGGAGCTGTTTTTT
-,TRBV7-7,TRBJ2-3,-,CASSMTGRGDTQYF,TGTGCCAGCAGCATGACAGGACGTGGGGATACGCAGTATTTT
TRBD1,TRBV18,TRBJ2-7,-,CASSRPGQGVYEQYF,TGTGCCAGCTCACGACCGGGACAGGGTGTTTACGAGCAGTACTTC
-,TRBV10-1,TRBJ2-1,-,CASSDSYNEQFF,TGCGCCAGCAGTGACTCCTACAATGAGCAGTTCTTC
-,TRBV29-1,TRBJ2-2,-,CSVGRPGELFF,TGCAGCGTTGGTCGACCCGGGGAGCTGTTTTTT
TRBD1,TRBV10-1,TRBJ2-7,-,CASASTGGYEQYF,TGCGCCAGCGCCTCGACAGGGGGCTACGAGCAGTACTTC
TRBD2,TRBV6-5,TRBJ2-1,-,CASSYSSGRAKFF,TGTGCCAGCAGTTACTCGAGCGGGAGGGCCAAATTCTTC
-,TRBV14,TRBJ2-5,few,CASSQQGGRETQYF,TGTGCCAGCAGCCAACAGGGGGGCCGGGAGACCCAGTACTTC
TRBD1,TRBV6-1,TRBJ2-7,-,CASTVTGVSYEQYF,TGTGCCAGCACTGTCACAGGGGTTTCCTACGAGCAGTACTTC
-,TRBV15,TRBJ1-4,-,CATSRRRGGLDEKLFF,TGTGCCACCAGCAGAAGACGTGGGGGGCTAGATGAAAAACTGTTTTTT
TRBD1,TRBV27,TRBJ1-2,-,CASSLKTGGGGGYTF,TGTGCCAGCAGTTTAAAGACAGGGGGGGGAGGTGGCTACACCTTC
-,TRBV7-9,TRBJ1-4,-,CASSLGPGRNEKLFF,TGTGCCAGCAGCTTAGGACCCGGGCGAAATGAAAAACTGTTTTTT
-,TRBV28,TRBJ2-7,-,CASSLLGFGTSRYEQYF,TGTGCCAGCAGTTTACTCGGTTTCGGGACCTCTCGGTACGAGCAGTACTTC
TRBD1,TRBV4-1,TRBJ2-3,-,CASSLGAGGTADTQYF,TGCGCCAGCAGCCTGGGGGCAGGGGGTACCGCAGATACGCAGTATTTT
TRBD1,TRBV19,TRBJ2-3,-,CASHFTGTGGEGSIF,TGTGCCAGTCACTTTACCGGGACAGGGGGCGAGGGGTCCATATTT
-,TRBV2,TRBJ1-4,-,CASKPTGWPNEKLFF,TGTGCCAGCAAACCTACAGGGTGGCCTAATGAAAAACTGTTTTTT
-,TRBV5-1,TRBJ2-3,-,CASSPRASARTDTQYF,TGCGCCAGCAGCCCTCGAGCTAGCGCTCGCACAGATACGCAGTATTTT
-,TRBV19,TRBJ2-7,-,CASSPPPGPKVEYF,TGTGCCAGTAGTCCCCCTCCCGGGCCAAAGGTGGAGTACTTC
TRBD1,TRBV28,TRBJ2-7,-,CASSLKGAADEQYF,TGTGCCAGCAGTTTAAAGGGGGCGGCGGACGAGCAGTACTTC
TRBD1,TRBV6-5,TRBJ2-7,-,CASSYSKTGTYEQYF,TGTGCCAGCAGTTACTCAAAGACAGGGACCTACGAGCAGTACTTC
TRBD1,TRBV18,TRBJ2-7,few,CASSSYGTGGFDEQYF,TGTGCCAGCTCATCCTACGGGACAGGGGGCTTCGACGAGCAGTACTTC
-,TRBV28,TRBJ1-1,-,CASIEFPGNMNTEAFF,TGTGCCAGCATTGAGTTTCCAGGCAACATGAACACTGAAGCTTTCTTT
TRBD1,TRBV4-2,TRBJ2-1,once,CASSLSSGTGSDEQFF,TGTGCCAGCAGCCTTTCTTCCGGGACAGGTAGCGATGAGCAGTTCTTC
-,TRBV7-6,TRBJ1-3,few,CASSLSRQSSTIYF,TGTGCCAGCAGCTTAAGCCGGCAGAGCAGCACCATATATTTT
-,TRBV15,TRBJ2-7,-,CATSRDSWDYEQYF,TGTGCCACCAGCAGAGATAGTTGGGATTACGAGCAGTACTTC
-,TRBV30,TRBJ1-5,once,CAWSVKVGSSNQPQHF,TGTGCCTGGAGCGTAAAAGTAGGTTCCAGCAATCAGCCCCAGCATTTT
-,TRBV7-9,TRBJ2-5,-,CASSFLRSGEETQYF,TGTGCCAGCAGCTTCCTGCGATCCGGGGAAGAGACCCAGTACTTC
TRBD2,TRBV27,TRBJ2-1,few,CASSVTSGRSPYNEQFF,TGTGCCAGCAGCGTTACTAGCGGGAGGTCCCCCTACAATGAGCAGTTCTTC
-,TRBV6-5,TRBJ1-3,-,CASSPAGRRNTIYF,TGTGCCAGCAGTCCCGCCGGGAGACGAAACACCATATATTTT
TRBD2,TRBV29-1,TRBJ2-2,-,CSVVAGYTGELFF,TGCAGCGTTGTAGCGGGTTACACCGGGGAGCTGTTTTTT
TRBD2,TRBV7-8,TRBJ2-7,-,CASSLALVKGTTEQYF,TGTGCCAGCAGCTTAGCGCTGGTAAAAGGGACTACCGAGCAGTACTTC